The sequence of this TCR beta chain was determined in a study of graft-versus-host responses after intestinal transplantation. Looking at the study overall: Each of the recipients got a multivisceral, liver-intestinal, or isolated intestinal transplant. All recipients got anti-thymocyte globulin induction, then tacrolimus and steroids for approximately 3 years. Study-wide points: Recipient marrow held GvH clones, some first seen in ileum or blood.

With 4 bases removed from V and 4 bases from J, the gap between germline ends came to 10 bases. Germline V gives CDR1 MNHNS, CDR2 SASEGT. The length of the CDR3 is 14 residues. This clone was seen just once. Its antigen is still unknown. Both intraepithelial and lamina propria lymphocytes were released by processing graft tissue. Clones were read by immunoSEQ multiplex PCR, and TCRdb kept only the in-frame ones, dropping some. The sample includes 13,000 to 15,000 clones, around 67% seen only once; the top ten take 7% to 9%. This receptor was obtained from a human patient who received an intestinal transplant, so some T cells may come from the graft donor. V usage is TRBV6-1 and J usage is TRBJ1-4; D possibly corresponds to TRBD1 (6 bases). The input for sequencing was ileum tissue, taken around 95 weeks after intestinal transplantation. The CDR3 protein is CASSVGAGNEKLFF. The CDR3 DNA follows: TGTGCCAGCAGTGTGGGGGCGGGTAATGAAAAACTGTTTTTT.